These 14 T cell receptor beta chains were sequenced from one sample in a study of cytomegalovirus exposure and HLA in healthy donors. Amplification used 60 Vbeta primers and 13 Jbeta primers. Data came from immunoSEQ multiplex PCR; TCRdb stores just in-frame clones and leaves some out. The sample carries some 150,000 clones, over 60% recorded once. Sequencing was performed on PBMCs. Source of these receptors: a man in his forties or fifties in good health and CMV-seropositive.

The chain is built from TRBV5-1 and TRBJ2-7, with 9 bases that match TRBD1. Germline V gene data show CDR1 as SGHRS and CDR2 as YFSETQ. Germline trimming cut 0 bases from V and 3 bases from J; bases unmatched to any gene: 4. CDR3 size: 15 residues. CDR3 loop: CASSLAQGAYYEQYF. CDR3 coding DNA: TGCGCCAGCAGCTTGGCACAGGGGGCGTACTACGAGCAGTACTTC.

Here the CDR3 DNA reads TGCAGCGGAGTGACAGGGAGAAACTATGGCTACACCTTC. This sequence encodes CSGVTGRNYGYTF. The chain carries TRBV29-1 and TRBJ1-2; 7 nucleotides align to TRBD1. This CDR3 has 13 amino acids. Unmatched junction bases numbered 7, after V lost 7 bases and J lost 2 bases. In germline, CDR1 is SQVTM, CDR2 ANQGSEA. The complete variable domain, with remaining parts taken from reference TRBV29-1 and TRBJ1-2, reads SAVISQKPSRDICQRGTSLTIQCQVDSQVTMMFWYRQQPGQSLTLIATANQGSEATYESGFVIDKFPISRPNLTFSTLTVSNMSPEDSSIYLCSGVTGRNYGYTFGSGTRLTVV.

The chain uses TRBV11-3 and TRBJ1-2; D remains ambiguous. This CDR3 spans 14 amino acids. Between the trimmed V and J ends, which lost 3 bases and 0 bases, there was a span of 8 bases. Germline-derived CDR1 and CDR2 are SGHNT and YENEEA. The CDR3: CASSFPNPNYGYTF. DNA of the CDR3: TGTGCCAGCAGCTTCCCCAATCCTAACTATGGCTACACCTTC.

The J gene is TRBJ2-7, the V gene TRBV4-2; 8 bases match TRBD2. Germline V CDR1 and CDR2: LGHNA, YNFKEQ. This CDR3 comprises 18 residues. V lost 0 bases, J lost 2 bases, and 12 bases stayed unmatched. CDR3 bases: TGTGCCAGCAGCCAAGAAGGACCGGGAGGGCCAGTCCCCTACGAGCAGTACTTC. Translation: CASSQEGPGGPVPYEQYF.

This chain connects TRBV4-2 to TRBJ2-1; D perhaps matches TRBD2 (6 bases). Trimming pared 0 bases from V and 0 bases from J, leaving 9 bases between. The germline CDR1 and CDR2 sequences are LGHNA and YNFKEQ. CDR3 size: 16 residues. Here the CDR3 DNA reads TGTGCCAGCAGCCAAGAACCCGGGAGCTCCTACAATGAGCAGTTCTTC. It yields the protein CASSQEPGSSYNEQFF.

J is TRBJ1-2 and V is TRBV2, with 7 bases aligning to TRBD1. CDR1 and CDR2 from the germline V gene are SNHLY and FYNNEI. The CDR3 loop spans 12 amino acids. V gave up 9 bases and J gave up 0 bases; unmatched junction bases: 1. The CDR3 reads CARQGPNYGYTF. CDR3 nucleotides: TGTGCCAGACAGGGGCCTAACTATGGCTACACCTTC. Combining the CDR3 with reference TRBV2 and TRBJ1-2 gives the whole variable domain EPEVTQTPSHQVTQMGQEVILRCVPISNHLYFYWYRQILGQKVEFLVSFYNNEISEKSEIFDDQFSVERPDGSNFTLKIRSTKLEDSAMYFCARQGPNYGYTFGSGTRLTVV.

The rearrangement links TRBV5-1 to TRBJ2-2; a weak D match, TRBD1 (6 bases). V was shortened by 5 bases and J by 4 bases, with 15 bases between the two germline ends. The CDR3 contains 15 residues. Per the germline V gene, CDR1 is SGHRS and CDR2 is YFSETQ. DNA for the CDR3: TGCGCCAGCAGTCCCAGGGGTTCGCGCACCGGGGAGCTGTTTTTT. This gives the protein CASSPRGSRTGELFF.

This chain joins TRBV27 and TRBJ2-7, with TRBD2 matching over 7 bases. This CDR3 spans 16 amino acids. CDR1 and CDR2 from the germline V gene are MNHEY and SMNVEV (reference sequence). Trimming at V came to 3 bases and at J to 3 bases, leaving 11 bases not matched to a gene. The CDR3 sequence is CASSFRGTKGYYEQYF. DNA for the CDR3: TGTGCCAGCAGTTTTCGCGGGACTAAAGGTTACTACGAGCAGTACTTC.

The DNA of the CDR3 is TGTGCCAGCAGCTTAGAAGGGACTAGCGGGAGTTATGAGCAGTTCTTC. Protein sequence: CASSLEGTSGSYEQFF. J is TRBJ2-1 and V is TRBV7-2; 14 bases map to TRBD2. Per the germline V gene, CDR1 is SGHTA and CDR2 is FQGNSA. This CDR3 spans 16 amino acids. V lost 1 base and J lost 8; bases outside the gene matches: 4.

This clone occurred a few times. The rearrangement uses TRBV11-1 and TRBJ2-1; D not resolved. The ends were cut back, 1 base at V and 4 bases at J, with 14 bases in the middle. CDR1 and CDR2 (germline): SGHAT, FQDESV (reference sequence). CDR3 length: 16 residues. The CDR3 region is CASSLGSRVTYNEQFF. The CDR3 coding sequence is TGTGCCAGCAGCTTAGGAAGCCGGGTTACATACAATGAGCAGTTCTTC.

This chain links TRBV4-2 with TRBJ1-4; unclear D gene. V gave up 3 bases and J gave up 12 bases, with 20 bases separating them. The V gene's germline CDR1 is LGHNA and CDR2 YNFKEQ. This CDR3 spans 15 amino acids. DNA of the CDR3: TGTGCCAGCAGCCACCCCCGCGGTACGAGTAAAGAACTGTTTTTT. Translation: CASSHPRGTSKELFF.

J is TRBJ1-2 and V is TRBV6-1, with a tentative D call TRBD1 (5 bases). Germline CDR1 is MNHNS and CDR2 is SASEGT. This CDR3 spans 13 amino acids. V gave up 6 bases and J gave up 8 bases, with 16 bases separating them. This chain's CDR3 is CASRATAGRGYTF. The CDR3 coding sequence is TGTGCCAGCAGGGCAACAGCGGGACGCGGCTACACCTTC.

The J gene is TRBJ2-5, the V gene TRBV29-1, with a tentative D call TRBD1 (5 bases). The CDR3 extends over 12 amino acids. V was pared by 6 bases and J by 5 bases, with 13 bases between. CDR1 SQVTM and CDR2 ANQGSEA come from the germline V gene. CDR3 loop: CSVRQYGETQYF. The CDR3, as DNA: TGCAGCGTCCGACAGTATGGGGAGACCCAGTACTTC.

The genes are TRBV6-5 and TRBJ2-7; D is perhaps TRBD2 (6 bases). Trimming removed 9 bases at V and 4 bases at J, with 16 bases between. This CDR3 has 13 residues. Germline V CDR1 and CDR2: MNHEY, SVGAGI. CDR3 sequence reads: CASQAGAGYEQYF. CDR3 sequence (DNA): TGTGCCAGTCAAGCGGGTGCCGGATACGAGCAGTACTTC.